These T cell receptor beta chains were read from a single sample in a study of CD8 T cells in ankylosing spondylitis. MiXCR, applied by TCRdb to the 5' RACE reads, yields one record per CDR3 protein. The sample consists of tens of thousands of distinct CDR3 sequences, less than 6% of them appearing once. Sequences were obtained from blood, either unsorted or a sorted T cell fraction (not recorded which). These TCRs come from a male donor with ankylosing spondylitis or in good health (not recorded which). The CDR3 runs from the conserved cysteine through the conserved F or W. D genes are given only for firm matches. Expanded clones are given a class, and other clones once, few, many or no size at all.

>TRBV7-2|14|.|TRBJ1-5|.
TGTGCCAGCAGCTTGGACAGTGGGAGTCAGCCCCAGCATTTT
CASSLDSGSQPQHF
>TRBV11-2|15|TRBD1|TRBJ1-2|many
TGTGCCAGCAGCTCCGGGGGGGGGACAGGCTATGGCTACACCTTC
CASSSGGGTGYGYTF
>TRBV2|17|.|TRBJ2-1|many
TGTGCCAGCAGTGAAACGGGGACGGATCCTCCCTACAATGAGCAGTTCTTC
CASSETGTDPPYNEQFF
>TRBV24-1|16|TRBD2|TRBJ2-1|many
TGTGCCACCAGTGACTGGACTAGCGGGGGGCACAATGAGCAGTTCTTC
CATSDWTSGGHNEQFF
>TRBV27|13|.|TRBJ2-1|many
TGTGCCAGCAGTTTGGGAGGAGGAGATGAGCAGTTCTTC
CASSLGGGDEQFF
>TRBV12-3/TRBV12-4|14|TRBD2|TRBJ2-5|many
TGTGCCAGCAGTTTGGGGAGGGGCCAAGAGACCCAGTACTTC
CASSLGRGQETQYF
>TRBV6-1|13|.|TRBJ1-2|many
TGTGCCAGCCGGCGGGGGCTCGACTATGGCTACACCTTC
CASRRGLDYGYTF
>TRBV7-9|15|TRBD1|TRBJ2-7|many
TGTGCCAGCAGCCCCAGACAGGGGTGGCCTGGGGAGCAGTACTTC
CASSPRQGWPGEQYF
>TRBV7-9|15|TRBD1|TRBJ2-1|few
TGTGCCAGCAGCGAACCCGGGACAGGGGAAAATGAGCAGTTCTTC
CASSEPGTGENEQFF
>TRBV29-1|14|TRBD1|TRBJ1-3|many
TGCAGCGTTGGATCCGGGACAGGGTTTGACACCATATATTTT
CSVGSGTGFDTIYF
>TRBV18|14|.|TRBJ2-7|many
TGTGCCAGCTCCCAAAAGCAGGGAGAGTACGAGCAGTACTTC
CASSQKQGEYEQYF
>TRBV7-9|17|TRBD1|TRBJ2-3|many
TGTGCCAGCAGCGCCCCCCGGGACAGAATATATCACGATACGCAGTATTTT
CASSAPRDRIYHDTQYF
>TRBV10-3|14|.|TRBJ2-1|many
TGTGCCATTTTTCGGGGGCCCGGGACCAATGAGCAGTTCTTC
CAIFRGPGTNEQFF
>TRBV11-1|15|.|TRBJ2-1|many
TGTGCCAGCAGCTTACGGGGGGCGAAGTACAATGAGCAGTTCTTC
CASSLRGAKYNEQFF
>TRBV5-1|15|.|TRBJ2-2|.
TGCGCCAGCAGCTTGGAGTCAAGTAACACCGGGGAGCTGTTTTTT
CASSLESSNTGELFF
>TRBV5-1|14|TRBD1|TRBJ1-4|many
TGCGCCAGCAGCCCTCGGACAGGGAATGAAAAACTGTTTTTT
CASSPRTGNEKLFF
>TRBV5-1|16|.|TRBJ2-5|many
TGCGCCAGCAGCTTGTTATCGGGGATGTCACAAGAGACCCAGTACTTC
CASSLLSGMSQETQYF
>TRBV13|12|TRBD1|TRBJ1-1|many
TGTGCCAGCAGCCCTGGACAGGGGGAAGCTTTCTTT
CASSPGQGEAFF
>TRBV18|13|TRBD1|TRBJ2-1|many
TGTGCCAGCTCAACTCGACAGGGGAGTGAGCAGTTCTTC
CASSTRQGSEQFF
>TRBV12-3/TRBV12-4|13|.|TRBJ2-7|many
TGTGCCAGCAGCCCTGGACCCTCCTACGAGCAGTACTTC
CASSPGPSYEQYF
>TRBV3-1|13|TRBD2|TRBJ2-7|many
TGTGCCAGCAGCCATCTCTCGGGGGGCGAGCAGTACTTC
CASSHLSGGEQYF
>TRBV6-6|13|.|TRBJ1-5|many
TGTGCCAGCAGTCCGGACAGCGTTCCCCCCCAGCATTTT
CASSPDSVPPQHF
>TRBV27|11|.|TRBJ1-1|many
TGTGCCAGCAGTTCAGTCACTGAAGCTTTCTTT
CASSSVTEAFF
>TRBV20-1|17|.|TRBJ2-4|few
TGCAGTGCTAGAGTGACCGACATAACCACTAGGTTATTCATTCAGTACTTC
CSARVTDITTRLFIQYF
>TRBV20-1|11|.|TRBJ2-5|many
TGCAGTGCGGGAGACCAAGAGACCCAGTACTTC
CSAGDQETQYF
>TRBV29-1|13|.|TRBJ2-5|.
TGCAGCGTTGCGGCCGGAGATCCGGAGACCCAGTACTTC
CSVAAGDPETQYF
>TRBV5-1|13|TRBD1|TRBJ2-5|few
TGCGCCAGCAGCTTACGACAGGGGGAGACCCAGTACTTC
CASSLRQGETQYF